The source of this T cell receptor (beta chain) is a study of cytomegalovirus exposure and HLA in healthy donors. The PCR had 60 Vbeta and 13 Jbeta primers. Clones were sequenced by immunoSEQ multiplex PCR, and TCRdb holds only the in-frame ones, with some missing. The listing records fewer than 85,000 clones. CDR3 length: 15 residues. Trimming shortened V by 0 bases and J by 4 bases, and 12 bases separated the two germline ends. Germline V gene lookup returns CDR1 SQVTM and CDR2 ANQGSEA. On this clone itself: The antigen is unknown.

Whole-study findings and limits: Common viral pathogens were later found to be apparently linked to several of the most significant clusters.

The sequenced sample consisted of PBMCs. The chain carries TRBV29-1 and TRBJ2-2; TRBD1 might be the D (5 bases). The receptor's source is a man aged 50 or older in good health and CMV-seropositive. The CDR3 sequence is CSVEDLSRGTGELFF. The CDR3 DNA is TGCAGCGTTGAAGATCTCAGTAGGGGCACCGGGGAGCTGTTTTTT.